These 5 T cell receptor beta chains came from one sample sequenced in a study of regulatory T cells in long-lasting Graves disease. Stated time point: persistent/refractory GD, antithyroid drugs over 5 years with positive TRAb. Preparation of the TCR library used RNA extracted from PBMCs. Researchers made TCR beta libraries by using iRepertoire HTBI primers and running Arm-PCR on CDR3 regions. MiXCR, applied by TCRdb to the multiplex PCR reads, yields one record per CDR3 protein. The table includes about 470,000 distinct CDR3 sequences, less than 25% detected once. The material sequenced was peripheral blood mononuclear cells (PBMCs), taken when the disease was refractory, from a patient treated with antithyroid drugs. These receptors all stem from a female donor with Graves disease.

This clonotype was counted a few times. The gene calls are TRBV20-1 and TRBJ1-4; D perhaps matches TRBD1 (6 bases). Germline-derived CDR1 and CDR2 are DFQATT and SNEGSKA (reference sequence). CDR3 size: 14 residues. Trimming cost V 3 bases and J 8 bases, with 16 bases left between them. In DNA, the CDR3 is TGCAGTGCTAGTCCGGTCCTGAGGGGGGAAAAACTGTTTTTT. The encoded protein is CSASPVLRGEKLFF.

The CDR3 sequence is CASSIASGGPRQPQHF. As DNA, the CDR3 is TGTGCCAGTAGTATAGCTTCTGGGGGGCCGAGACAGCCCCAGCATTTT. The chain joins TRBV19 to TRBJ1-5; tentative D call: TRBD1 (6 bases). There are 16 residues in the CDR3. Trimming pared 1 base from V and 7 bases from J, leaving 17 bases between. CDR1 LNHDA and CDR2 SQIVND come from the germline V gene (reference sequence).

The chain couples TRBV12-3 or TRBV12-4 to TRBJ2-2, with D possibly TRBD1 on 9 matching bases. The CDR3 totals 21 residues. V was shortened by 3 bases and J by 5 bases, with 31 bases between the two germline ends. The CDR3 DNA reads TGTGCCAGCAGTTTGGACCGGGACAGGGATTCCAGCGGGAGTCCAACCGGGGAGCTGTTTTTT. Encoded protein: CASSLDRDRDSSGSPTGELFF.

The table lists this clonotype with many counts. CDR3 sequence reads: CASSPKGRTSNYGYTF. The CDR3 DNA reads TGTGCCAGCAGCCCAAAAGGACGCACCTCTAACTATGGCTACACCTTC. The rearrangement joins TRBV7-2 to TRBJ1-2; D call uncertain. Trimming stripped 5 bases from V and 0 bases from J, with 16 bases between. The CDR3 is 16 residues long. CDR1 is SGHTA, CDR2 FQGNSA, per germline.

This clonotype was picked up many times. The rearrangement links TRBV12-3 or TRBV12-4 to TRBJ1-5, with a possible D match to TRBD1 (6 bases). This CDR3 contains 14 residues. V was clipped by 4 bases and J by 3 bases, with 10 bases between them. The CDR3 DNA sequence: TGTGCCAGCAGTTACAGGGCTAACAATCAGCCCCAGCATTTT. Its protein is CASSYRANNQPQHF.